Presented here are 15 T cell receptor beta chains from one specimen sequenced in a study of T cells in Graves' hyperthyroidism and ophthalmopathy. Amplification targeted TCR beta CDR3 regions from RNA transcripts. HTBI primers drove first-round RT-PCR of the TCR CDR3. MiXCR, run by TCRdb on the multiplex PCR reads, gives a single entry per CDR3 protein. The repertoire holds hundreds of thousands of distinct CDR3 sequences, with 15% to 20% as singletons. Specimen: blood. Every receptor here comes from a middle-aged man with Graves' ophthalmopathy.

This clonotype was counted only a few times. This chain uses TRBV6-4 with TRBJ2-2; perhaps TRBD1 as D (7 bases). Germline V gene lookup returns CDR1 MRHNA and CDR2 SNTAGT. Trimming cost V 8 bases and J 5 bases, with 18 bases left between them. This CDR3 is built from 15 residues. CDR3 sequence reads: CASQVEGAGTGELFF. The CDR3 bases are TGTGCCAGCCAAGTGGAGGGGGCTGGGACCGGGGAGCTGTTTTTT.

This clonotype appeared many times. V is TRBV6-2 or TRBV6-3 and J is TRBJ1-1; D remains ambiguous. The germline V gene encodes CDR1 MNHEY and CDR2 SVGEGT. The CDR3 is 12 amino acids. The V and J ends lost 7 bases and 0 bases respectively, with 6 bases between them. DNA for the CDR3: TGTGCCAGCACCTCGATGAACACTGAAGCTTTCTTT. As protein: CASTSMNTEAFF.

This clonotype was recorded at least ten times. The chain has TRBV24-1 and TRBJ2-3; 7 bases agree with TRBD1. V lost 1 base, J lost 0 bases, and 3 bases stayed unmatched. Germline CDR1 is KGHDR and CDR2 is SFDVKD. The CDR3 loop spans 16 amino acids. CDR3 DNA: TGTGCCACCAGTGATTTCGCCAGGGGGAGCACAGATACGCAGTATTTT. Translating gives CATSDFARGSTDTQYF.

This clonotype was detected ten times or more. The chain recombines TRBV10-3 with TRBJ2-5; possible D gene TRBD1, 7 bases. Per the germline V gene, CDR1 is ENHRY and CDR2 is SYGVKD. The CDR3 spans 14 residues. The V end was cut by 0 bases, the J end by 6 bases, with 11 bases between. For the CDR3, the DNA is TGTGCCATCAGTGAGTCGACAGGGAGGCAGACCCAGTACTTC. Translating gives CAISESTGRQTQYF.

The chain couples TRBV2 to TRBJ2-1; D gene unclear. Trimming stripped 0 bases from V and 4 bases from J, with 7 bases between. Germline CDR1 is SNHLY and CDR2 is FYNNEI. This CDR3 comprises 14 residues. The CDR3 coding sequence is TGTGCCAGCAGTGAAGCAAGGGTTTACAATGAGCAGTTCTTC. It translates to CASSEARVYNEQFF.

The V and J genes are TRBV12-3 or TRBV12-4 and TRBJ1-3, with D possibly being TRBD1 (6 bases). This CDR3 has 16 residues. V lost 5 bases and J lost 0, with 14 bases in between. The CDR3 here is CASSIGGPSSGNTIYF. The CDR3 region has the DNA TGTGCCAGCAGTATAGGGGGACCGAGCTCTGGAAACACCATATATTTT.

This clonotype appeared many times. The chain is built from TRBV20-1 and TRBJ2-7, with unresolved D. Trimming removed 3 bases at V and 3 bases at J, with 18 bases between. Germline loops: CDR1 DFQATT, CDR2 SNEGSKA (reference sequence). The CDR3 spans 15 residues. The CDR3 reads CSASPGQIFLYEQYF. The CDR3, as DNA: TGCAGTGCTAGTCCCGGGCAGATCTTTCTCTACGAGCAGTACTTC.

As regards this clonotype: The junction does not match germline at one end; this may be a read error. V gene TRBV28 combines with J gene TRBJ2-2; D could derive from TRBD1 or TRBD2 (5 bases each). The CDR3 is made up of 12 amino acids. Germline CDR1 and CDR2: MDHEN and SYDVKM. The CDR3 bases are TGTGCCATATCAGGGAACACCGGGGAGCCGTTTTTT. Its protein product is CAISGNTGEPFF.

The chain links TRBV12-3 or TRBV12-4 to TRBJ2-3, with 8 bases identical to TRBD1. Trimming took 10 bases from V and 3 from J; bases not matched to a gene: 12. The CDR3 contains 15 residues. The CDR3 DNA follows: TGTGCCAACCGTAAGGACAGGGCGATGACAGATACGCAGTATTTT. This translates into CANRKDRAMTDTQYF.

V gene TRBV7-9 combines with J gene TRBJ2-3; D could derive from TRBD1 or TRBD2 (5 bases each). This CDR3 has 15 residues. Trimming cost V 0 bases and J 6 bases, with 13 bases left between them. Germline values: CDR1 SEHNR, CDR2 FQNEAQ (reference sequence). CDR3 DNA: TGTGCCAGCAGCTTAGCCAGTGGGGGATTTGATACGCAGTATTTT. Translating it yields CASSLASGGFDTQYF.

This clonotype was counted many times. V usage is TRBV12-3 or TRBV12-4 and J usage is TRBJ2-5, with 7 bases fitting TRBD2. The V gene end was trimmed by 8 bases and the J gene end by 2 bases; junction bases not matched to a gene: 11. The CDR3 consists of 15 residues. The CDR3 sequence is CASGSWASGQETQYF. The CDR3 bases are TGTGCCAGCGGATCCTGGGCTAGCGGTCAAGAGACCCAGTACTTC.

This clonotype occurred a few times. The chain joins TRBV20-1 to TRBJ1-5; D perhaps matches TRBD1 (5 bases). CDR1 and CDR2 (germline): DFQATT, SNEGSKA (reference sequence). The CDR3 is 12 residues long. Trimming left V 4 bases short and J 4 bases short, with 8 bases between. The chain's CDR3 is CSATDINQPQHF. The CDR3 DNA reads TGCAGTGCTACGGACATAAATCAGCCCCAGCATTTT.

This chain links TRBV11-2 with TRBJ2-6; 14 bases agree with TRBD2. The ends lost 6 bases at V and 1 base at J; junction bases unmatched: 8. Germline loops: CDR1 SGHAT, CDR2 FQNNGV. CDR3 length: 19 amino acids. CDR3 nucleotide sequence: TGTGCCAGCAGTTGGACTAGCGGGGGGCGGGGTTCTGGGGCCAACGTCCTGACTTTC. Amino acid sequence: CASSWTSGGRGSGANVLTF. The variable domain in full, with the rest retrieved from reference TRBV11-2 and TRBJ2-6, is EAGVAQSPRYKIIEKRQSVAFWCNPISGHATLYWYQQILGQGPKLLIQFQNNGVVDDSQLPKDRFSAERLKGVDSTLKIQPAKLEDSAVYLCASSWTSGGRGSGANVLTFGAGSRLTVL.

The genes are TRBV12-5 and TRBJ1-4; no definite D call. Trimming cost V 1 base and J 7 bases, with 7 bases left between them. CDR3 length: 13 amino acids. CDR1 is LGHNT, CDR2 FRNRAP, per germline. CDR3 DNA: TGTGCTAGTGGTTTGGGCCACGTTGAAAAACTGTTTTTT. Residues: CASGLGHVEKLFF.

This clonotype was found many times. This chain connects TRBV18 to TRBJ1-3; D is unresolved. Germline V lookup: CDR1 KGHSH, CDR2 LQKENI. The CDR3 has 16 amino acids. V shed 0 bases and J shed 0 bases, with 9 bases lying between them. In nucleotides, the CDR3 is TGTGCCAGCTCACCACCAGAGGGCTACTCTGGAAACACCATATATTTT. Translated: CASSPPEGYSGNTIYF.